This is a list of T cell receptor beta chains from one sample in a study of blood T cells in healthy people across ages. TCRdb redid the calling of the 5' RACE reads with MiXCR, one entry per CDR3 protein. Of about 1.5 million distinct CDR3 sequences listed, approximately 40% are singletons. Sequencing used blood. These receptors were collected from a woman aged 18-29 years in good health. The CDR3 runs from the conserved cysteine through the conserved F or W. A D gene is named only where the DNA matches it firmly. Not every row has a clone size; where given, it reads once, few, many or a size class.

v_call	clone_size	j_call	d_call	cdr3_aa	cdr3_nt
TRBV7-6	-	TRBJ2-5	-	CASSTPLGGETQYF	TGTGCCAGCAGCACTCCTCTGGGTGGGGAGACCCAGTACTTC
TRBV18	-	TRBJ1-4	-	CASSPAGQYEKLFF	TGTGCCAGCTCACCTGCCGGACAATATGAAAAACTGTTTTTT
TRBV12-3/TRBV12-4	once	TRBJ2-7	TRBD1	CASSTGQGSGEQYF	TGTGCCAGCAGCACGGGACAGGGGAGTGGCGAGCAGTACTTC
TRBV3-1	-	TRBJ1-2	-	CASSQYGDNGYTF	TGTGCCAGCAGCCAGTACGGGGACAATGGCTACACCTTC
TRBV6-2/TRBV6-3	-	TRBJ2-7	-	CATLAASSYEQYF	TGTGCCACCTTAGCGGCGTCTTCCTACGAGCAGTACTTC
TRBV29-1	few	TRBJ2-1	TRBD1	CSVDGQVYNEQFF	TGCAGCGTTGACGGACAGGTTTACAATGAGCAGTTCTTC
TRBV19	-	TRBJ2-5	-	CASKGVTETQYF	TGTGCCAGTAAGGGGGTTACGGAGACCCAGTACTTC
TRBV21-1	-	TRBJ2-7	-	CASSKTLPQWFQCEQYF	TGTGCCAGCAGCAAGACCCTGCCACAGTGGTTTCAATGCGAGCAGTACTTC
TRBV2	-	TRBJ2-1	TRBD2	CASSEALGGYNEQFF	TGTGCCAGCAGTGAAGCGCTGGGGGGGTACAATGAGCAGTTCTTC
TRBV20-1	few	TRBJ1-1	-	CSGRGGNTEAFF	TGCAGTGGGAGAGGAGGGAACACTGAAGCTTTCTTT
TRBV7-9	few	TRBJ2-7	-	CASSPTGKTYEQYF	TGTGCCAGCAGTCCGACAGGAAAAACCTACGAGCAGTACTTC
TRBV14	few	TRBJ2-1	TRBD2	CASSQDLGGLYNEQFF	TGTGCCAGCAGCCAAGATCTGGGAGGGCTCTACAATGAGCAGTTCTTC
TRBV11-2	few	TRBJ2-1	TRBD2	CASSSSGGDDYNEQFF	TGTGCCAGCAGCTCCAGCGGGGGGGATGACTACAATGAGCAGTTCTTC
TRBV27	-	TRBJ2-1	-	CASSRGSPYNEQFF	TGTGCCAGCAGTCGGGGGTCCCCCTACAATGAGCAGTTCTTC
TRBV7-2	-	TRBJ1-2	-	CASSPFYRDYGYTF	TGTGCCAGCAGCCCCTTTTATAGAGATTATGGCTACACCTTC
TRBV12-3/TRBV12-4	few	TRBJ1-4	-	CASSSVGRINEKLFF	TGTGCCAGCAGTTCAGTGGGCAGAATAAATGAAAAACTGTTTTTT
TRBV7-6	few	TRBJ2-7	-	CASSLEAGGSSYEQYF	TGTGCCAGCAGCTTAGAAGCTGGAGGGAGCTCCTACGAGCAGTACTTC
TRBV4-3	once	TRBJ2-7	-	CASSQRGVGKRDYEQYF	TGCGCCAGCAGCCAAAGGGGGGTAGGGAAGAGGGACTACGAGCAGTACTTC
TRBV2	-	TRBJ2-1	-	CASSGGRSMGNEQFF	TGTGCCAGCAGTGGGGGGAGAAGTATGGGCAATGAGCAGTTCTTC
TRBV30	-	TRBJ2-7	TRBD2	CAWGYTGLAGGPYEQYF	TGTGCCTGGGGTTATACGGGACTAGCGGGAGGGCCATACGAGCAGTACTTC
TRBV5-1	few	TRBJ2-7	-	CASSPTSGTIYEQYF	TGCGCCAGCAGCCCTACCTCCGGGACAATCTACGAGCAGTACTTC
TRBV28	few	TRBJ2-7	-	CASTGGAYEQYF	TGTGCCAGCACCGGAGGGGCTTACGAGCAGTACTTC
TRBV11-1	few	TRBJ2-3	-	CASREGRGPPDTQYF	TGTGCCAGTCGCGAAGGGCGGGGGCCGCCAGATACGCAGTATTTT
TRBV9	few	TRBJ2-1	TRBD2	CASSVRLAGDSYNEQFF	TGTGCCAGCAGCGTCCGACTAGCGGGGGACTCCTACAATGAGCAGTTCTTC
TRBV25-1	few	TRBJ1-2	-	CASSDVRLYGYTF	TGTGCCAGCAGTGACGTCAGACTCTATGGCTACACCTTC
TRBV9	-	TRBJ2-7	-	CASSVSESYEQYF	TGTGCCAGCAGCGTTAGCGAAAGCTACGAGCAGTACTTC
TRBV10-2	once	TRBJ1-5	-	CAISGGRYQPQHF	TGCGCCATCAGTGGGGGGAGATATCAGCCCCAGCATTTT
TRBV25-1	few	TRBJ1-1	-	CASSDPDKGLNTEAFF	TGTGCCAGCAGTGACCCGGACAAGGGGTTGAACACTGAAGCTTTCTTT
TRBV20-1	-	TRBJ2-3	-	CSASDSSAITDTQYF	TGCAGTGCTAGTGACTCTAGCGCCATCACAGATACGCAGTATTTT
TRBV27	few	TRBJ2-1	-	CASSLTKGSYNEQFF	TGTGCCAGCAGTCTTACCAAGGGATCCTACAATGAGCAGTTCTTC
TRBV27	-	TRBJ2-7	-	CASGIAASYNEQYF	TGTGCCAGCGGTATAGCGGCCTCCTACAATGAGCAGTACTTC
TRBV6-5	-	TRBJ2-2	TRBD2	CATLGGVGSTGELFF	TGTGCCACCCTGGGGGGGGTAGGGAGCACCGGGGAGCTGTTTTTT
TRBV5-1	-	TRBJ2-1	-	CASSSNRAEQFF	TGCGCCAGCAGCTCCAACAGGGCTGAGCAGTTCTTC
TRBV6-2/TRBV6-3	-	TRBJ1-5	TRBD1	CASQEDRGDYSNQPQHF	TGTGCCAGCCAGGAGGACAGGGGAGATTATAGCAATCAGCCCCAGCATTTT
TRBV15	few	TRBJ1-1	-	CATSRYQGTNTEAFF	TGTGCCACCAGCAGGTACCAGGGGACGAACACTGAAGCTTTCTTT
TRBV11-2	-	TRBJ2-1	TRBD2	CASSLGPGLAGLYNEQFF	TGTGCCAGCAGCTTAGGCCCGGGACTAGCGGGACTTTACAATGAGCAGTTCTTC
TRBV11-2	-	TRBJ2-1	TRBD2	CASSLDPPSGYNEQFF	TGTGCCAGCAGCTTAGATCCTCCTAGCGGGTACAATGAGCAGTTCTTC
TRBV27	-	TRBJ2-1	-	CATNSGTDNEQFF	TGTGCCACAAATAGCGGGACAGACAATGAGCAGTTCTTC
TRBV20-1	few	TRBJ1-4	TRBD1	CSARFQGAEEKLFF	TGCAGTGCTAGATTTCAGGGGGCAGAAGAAAAACTGTTTTTT
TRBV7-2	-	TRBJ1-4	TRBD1	CASRTGQGISEKLFF	TGTGCCAGCAGGACCGGACAGGGGATAAGTGAAAAACTGTTTTTT
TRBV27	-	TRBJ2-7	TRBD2	CASSPEGLAAYNEQYF	TGTGCCAGCAGTCCGGAGGGACTAGCGGCCTACAATGAGCAGTACTTC
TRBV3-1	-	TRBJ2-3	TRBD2	CASSQLGLAASTDTQYF	TGTGCCAGCAGCCAACTCGGACTAGCGGCTAGCACAGATACGCAGTATTTT
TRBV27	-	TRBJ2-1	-	CASRTLALNNEQFF	TGTGCCAGCCGTACGCTAGCCTTAAACAATGAGCAGTTCTTC
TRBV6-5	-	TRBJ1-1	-	CASSFARENTEAFF	TGTGCCAGCAGTTTCGCCAGGGAGAACACTGAAGCTTTCTTT
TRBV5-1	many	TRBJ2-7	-	CASSLVGGSYEQYF	TGTGCCAGCAGTCTAGTTGGGGGCTCCTACGAGCAGTACTTC
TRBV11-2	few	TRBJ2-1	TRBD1	CASSRGPGNEQFF	TGTGCCAGCAGTAGGGGGCCAGGTAATGAGCAGTTCTTC
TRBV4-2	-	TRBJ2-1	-	CASSQDRATRTFF	TGTGCCAGCAGCCAAGATAGGGCGACCAGGACGTTCTTC
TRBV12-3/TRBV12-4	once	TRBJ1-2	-	CASSSNRVGYTF	TGTGCCAGCAGTTCAAACAGGGTCGGCTACACCTTC
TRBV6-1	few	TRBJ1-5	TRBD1	CASSDRTGGTPANQPQHF	TGTGCCAGCAGTGACCGGACAGGGGGTACTCCGGCCAATCAGCCCCAGCATTTT
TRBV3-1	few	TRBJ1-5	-	CASSQDSSYNQPQHF	TGTGCCAGCAGCCAAGATAGCAGCTACAATCAGCCCCAGCATTTT
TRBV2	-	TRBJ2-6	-	CASSAVGGANVLTF	TGTGCCAGCAGTGCTGTCGGGGGGGCCAACGTCCTGACTTTC
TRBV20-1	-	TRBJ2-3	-	CSARRTTPDTQYF	TGCAGTGCTAGAAGGACTACCCCAGATACGCAGTATTTT